The sequence of this TCR beta chain was determined in a study of T cell responses to AZD1222 COVID-19 vaccine. The assay was immunoSEQ multiplex PCR, and TCRdb's table has in-frame clones only and misses some. This sample yields 85,000 to 100,000 clones, of which approximately 78% are seen a single time; 20% to 25% belongs to the top ten. The germline V and J ends were trimmed by 0 bases and 0 bases, with 15 bases remaining between them. The germline V gene encodes CDR1 MGHRA and CDR2 YSYEKL. This CDR3 has 18 residues. This TCR came from an adult in good health. The source material was peripheral blood, sampled on day 0 of AZD1222 vaccination. The gene calls are TRBV4-1 and TRBJ1-3; perhaps TRBD1 as D (5 bases). Here the CDR3 DNA reads TGCGCCAGCAGCCAAGATCCAGCGGGGCCTTACTCTGGAAACACCATATATTTT. Protein sequence: CASSQDPAGPYSGNTIYF.